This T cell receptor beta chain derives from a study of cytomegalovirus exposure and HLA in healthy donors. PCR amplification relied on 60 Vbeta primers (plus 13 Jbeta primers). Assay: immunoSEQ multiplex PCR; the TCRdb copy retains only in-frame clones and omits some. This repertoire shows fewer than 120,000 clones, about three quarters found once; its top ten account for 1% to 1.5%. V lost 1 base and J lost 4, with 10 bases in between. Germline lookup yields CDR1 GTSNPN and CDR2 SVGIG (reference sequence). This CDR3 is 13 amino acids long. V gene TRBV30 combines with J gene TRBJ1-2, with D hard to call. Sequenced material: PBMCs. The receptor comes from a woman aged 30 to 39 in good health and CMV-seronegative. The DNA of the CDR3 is TGTGCCTGGAGTGAGTCAATAGCCTATGGCTACACCTTC. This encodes CAWSESIAYGYTF.